Listed below are T cell receptor beta chains from one sample, sequenced in a study of neoadjuvant nivolumab and ipilimumab in lung cancer. Measured with immunoSEQ multiplex PCR; TCRdb has only the in-frame clones, and not every one. The data contain 25,000 to 30,000 clones, approximately 78% of them singletons. The sample consisted of tumor tissue, taken after neoadjuvant nivolumab, alone or with ipilimumab, at or shortly before surgery. The source of these receptors is an adult with non-small cell lung cancer. Each CDR3 is given with its conserved first and last residue. Each record gives: clone size, J gene, D gene, V gene, CDR3 length, CDR3 DNA, CDR3 protein. A D gene is named only where the DNA matches it firmly. Only part of the rows carry a size: once, few, many, or a class if the clone is expanded.

clone_size: once; j_call: TRBJ2-7; d_call: -; v_call: TRBV5-1; cdr3_length: 13; cdr3_nt: TGCGCCAGCAGCCATCAACAGGGTAGGGAGCAGTACTTC; cdr3_aa: CASSHQQGREQYF
clone_size: -; j_call: TRBJ1-4; d_call: TRBD1; v_call: TRBV5-1; cdr3_length: 16; cdr3_nt: TGCGCCAGCAGCTCCACCGGGACAGGGGCTGGTGAAAAACTGTTTTTT; cdr3_aa: CASSSTGTGAGEKLFF
clone_size: -; j_call: TRBJ2-3; d_call: TRBD2; v_call: TRBV10-3; cdr3_length: 18; cdr3_nt: TGTGCCATCAGTGAGTCGTTACGAGGGACTACTAGCACAGATACGCAGTATTTT; cdr3_aa: CAISESLRGTTSTDTQYF
clone_size: -; j_call: TRBJ1-2; d_call: TRBD1; v_call: TRBV30; cdr3_length: 16; cdr3_nt: TGTGCCTGGAGTACGGGACAGGGGGCTCAAAACTATGGCTACACCTTC; cdr3_aa: CAWSTGQGAQNYGYTF
clone_size: few; j_call: TRBJ2-7; d_call: TRBD2; v_call: TRBV30; cdr3_length: 13; cdr3_nt: TGTGCCTGGAGCACGGGGGGGATATACGAGCAGTACTTC; cdr3_aa: CAWSTGGIYEQYF
clone_size: -; j_call: TRBJ2-7; d_call: TRBD2; v_call: TRBV6-5; cdr3_length: 14; cdr3_nt: TGTGCCAGCAGGCCCGGACTAGCGAACCCCGAGCAGTACTTC; cdr3_aa: CASRPGLANPEQYF
clone_size: -; j_call: TRBJ2-5; d_call: TRBD2; v_call: TRBV30; cdr3_length: 13; cdr3_nt: TGTGCCTGGAGCCCGGGAGGAGGGCCGACCCAGTACTTC; cdr3_aa: CAWSPGGGPTQYF
clone_size: -; j_call: TRBJ1-2; d_call: -; v_call: TRBV6-5; cdr3_length: 15; cdr3_nt: TGTGCCAGCAGTTACTATAATACAGGCGGGGCGGGCTACACCTTC; cdr3_aa: CASSYYNTGGAGYTF
clone_size: -; j_call: TRBJ1-2; d_call: -; v_call: TRBV12-5; cdr3_length: 16; cdr3_nt: TGTGCTAGTGGTTTGTTGCAGGGCAAGTCCTCTGAAGGCTACACCTTC; cdr3_aa: CASGLLQGKSSEGYTF
clone_size: once; j_call: TRBJ2-7; d_call: TRBD2; v_call: TRBV6-1; cdr3_length: 14; cdr3_nt: TGTGCCAGCAGTACGAGCGGGAGCGGCTACGAGCAGTACTTC; cdr3_aa: CASSTSGSGYEQYF
clone_size: few; j_call: TRBJ2-7; d_call: TRBD2; v_call: TRBV7-9; cdr3_length: 16; cdr3_nt: TGTGCCAGCACCCCCGGTAGCGGGGCTTGGATGAACGAGCAGTACTTC; cdr3_aa: CASTPGSGAWMNEQYF
clone_size: -; j_call: TRBJ2-1; d_call: TRBD2; v_call: TRBV27; cdr3_length: 14; cdr3_nt: TGTGCCAGCAGGGCGGGACTAGCACACAATGAGCAGTTCTTC; cdr3_aa: CASRAGLAHNEQFF
clone_size: -; j_call: TRBJ2-7; d_call: -; v_call: TRBV9; cdr3_length: 15; cdr3_nt: TGTGCCAGCAACCCCCACCGGGACGGAGTCTACGAGCAGTACTTC; cdr3_aa: CASNPHRDGVYEQYF
clone_size: -; j_call: TRBJ1-2; d_call: -; v_call: TRBV5-1; cdr3_length: 14; cdr3_nt: TGCGCCAGCAGCTTCGGAGACAGGACCTATGGCTACACCTTC; cdr3_aa: CASSFGDRTYGYTF
clone_size: -; j_call: TRBJ2-3; d_call: TRBD1; v_call: TRBV2; cdr3_length: 16; cdr3_nt: TGTGCCAGCCTCGGACAGGGGTTTCAGGGCACAGATACGCAGTATTTT; cdr3_aa: CASLGQGFQGTDTQYF
clone_size: once; j_call: TRBJ2-2; d_call: TRBD2; v_call: TRBV2; cdr3_length: 16; cdr3_nt: TGTGCCAGCAGTCGGCTCTCTAGCGGGAGCAGCGGGGAGCTGTTTTTT; cdr3_aa: CASSRLSSGSSGELFF
clone_size: -; j_call: TRBJ1-3; d_call: TRBD1; v_call: TRBV30; cdr3_length: 13; cdr3_nt: TGTGCCGGACGGACAGGGGCTGGAAACACCATATATTTT; cdr3_aa: CAGRTGAGNTIYF
clone_size: -; j_call: TRBJ1-3; d_call: TRBD1; v_call: TRBV29-1; cdr3_length: 14; cdr3_nt: TGCAGCGTTGGAAACAGGGGGCTTGGAAACACCATATATTTT; cdr3_aa: CSVGNRGLGNTIYF
clone_size: -; j_call: TRBJ2-5; d_call: TRBD1; v_call: TRBV10-3; cdr3_length: 15; cdr3_nt: TGTGCCACCGCCCCGGGACAGGTCCCTCAAGAGACCCAGTACTTC; cdr3_aa: CATAPGQVPQETQYF
clone_size: -; j_call: TRBJ2-6; d_call: -; v_call: TRBV30; cdr3_length: 16; cdr3_nt: TGTGCCTGGAGGCCCCAGCCAGGGTCTGGGGCCAACGTCCTGACTTTC; cdr3_aa: CAWRPQPGSGANVLTF
clone_size: -; j_call: TRBJ2-7; d_call: -; v_call: TRBV30; cdr3_length: 15; cdr3_nt: TGTGCCTGGAGTGTACATTTTAGTGGGGCCTACGAGCAGTACTTC; cdr3_aa: CAWSVHFSGAYEQYF
clone_size: -; j_call: TRBJ2-7; d_call: TRBD1; v_call: TRBV7-3; cdr3_length: 16; cdr3_nt: TGTGCCAGCAGCCCAACCGTCCTAGACAGGGGCTACGAGCAGTACTTC; cdr3_aa: CASSPTVLDRGYEQYF
clone_size: -; j_call: TRBJ1-1; d_call: -; v_call: TRBV6-6; cdr3_length: 13; cdr3_nt: TGTGCCAGCAGTCTGGGGGCGAACACTGAAGCTTTCTTT; cdr3_aa: CASSLGANTEAFF
clone_size: -; j_call: TRBJ1-5; d_call: -; v_call: TRBV9; cdr3_length: 13; cdr3_nt: TGTGCCAGCAGCGTTAATAGCAATCAGCCCCAGCATTTT; cdr3_aa: CASSVNSNQPQHF
clone_size: -; j_call: TRBJ2-7; d_call: -; v_call: TRBV18; cdr3_length: 12; cdr3_nt: TGTGCCAGCTCACCTGGGAATTACGAGCAGTACTTC; cdr3_aa: CASSPGNYEQYF
clone_size: few; j_call: TRBJ1-5; d_call: TRBD1; v_call: TRBV29-1; cdr3_length: 13; cdr3_nt: TGCAGCGTCCAGACAGGGAGCAATCAGCCCCAGCATTTT; cdr3_aa: CSVQTGSNQPQHF
clone_size: -; j_call: TRBJ2-7; d_call: -; v_call: TRBV30; cdr3_length: 12; cdr3_nt: TGTGCCTGGAGTGTACCCGACTACGAGCAGTACTTC; cdr3_aa: CAWSVPDYEQYF
clone_size: -; j_call: TRBJ2-7; d_call: TRBD2; v_call: TRBV6-1; cdr3_length: 14; cdr3_nt: TGTGCCAGCAGGGTGGCTAGCGGGAGTCTCGAGCAGTACTTC; cdr3_aa: CASRVASGSLEQYF